The TCR beta chain under discussion was sequenced for a study of T cells after yellow fever vaccination (dated by TCRdb to about 2019). For the study in its entirety: Libraries from fractions with low cell numbers were prepared with the SMART-Seq v4 Ultra Low Input RNA kit. Two healthy male donors made up the cohort, one aged 18 to 30 years and the other aged 30 to 40 years. Bulk TCR alpha and beta repertoires were sequenced longitudinally to track T-cell clones before and after primary and booster YFV17D yellow fever vaccination. Blood was collected at multiple timepoints before and after primary and secondary immunization, and bulk PBMC replicates and cell subsets were isolated.

TCRdb records Illumina NovaSeq 6000 as the sequencer. Synthesis of TCR cDNA relied on 5'RACE template switching, a step that introduced a universal primer site along with unique molecular identifiers. cDNA synthesis was primed from both the TCR alpha and TCR beta constant segments. Library amplification used two PCR steps, and the second PCR step added sample barcodes and sequencing adapters. Libraries were sequenced on Illumina HiSeq 2500 (2x100 bp) or NovaSeq (2x150 bp). As for the original processing: MIGEC was used to demultiplex reads and collapse the reads into UMI consensus sequences, and MiXCR was used for V(D)J alignment. Clonotypes responding to the vaccine were identified with edgeR on replicate PBMC samples, with the criteria of FDR below 0.01 and a log2 fold change above 5 up to day 15. Each bulk clonotype was labeled CD4 or CD8 based on which sequenced repertoire, CD4 or CD8, contained the clonotype at higher abundance. The raw public reads went through TCRdb reprocessing: fastp at Q25, MiXCR clone calling, in-frame beta chains kept. One record per CDR3 amino acid sequence lists the most common genes and DNA. Here the V and J calls rest on TCRdb's processing, not on the authors' analysis. This sample gives 400,000 or so distinct CDR3 sequences in total; approximately 18% of them show up just once. Together, the top ten hold 15% to 20% of the sample.

About this clonotype: Its antigen remains unidentified. No quality values exist for individual bases; no much larger clone is one base distant.

Explained via the paper, the treatment or condition label denotes: live attenuated yellow fever vaccine strain. Two biological replicates of bulk PBMCs were collected at each blood-draw timepoint. A standard Ficoll-Paque protocol was used to isolate PBMCs from peripheral blood. TriZol was used to extract RNA from bulk PBMCs, CD4 and CD8 fractions, and dextramer-positive and dextramer-negative fractions. V lost 0 bases and J lost 2 bases; the stretch between them is 16 bases long. Sequences MGHRA (CDR1) and YSYEKL (CDR2) are obtained from the germline V gene. CDR3 length: 17 amino acids, cysteine to phenylalanine. The sequence is cut down to CDR3 DNA, 51 bases in frame from base 1. Study-level results and caveats: Computational filtering was required because FACS-sorted repertoires could contain abundant contaminating clonotypes from the bulk population. The secondary T-cell response was found to be weaker but faster than the primary response, with a peak reached on day 5 rather than on day 15. A small share of clonotypes occurred in both CD4 and CD8 compartments, likely arising from convergent recombination. After the booster, most clones that had expanded after primary vaccination were detected again (around 97% of CD4 and around nine tenths of CD8), suggesting broad maintenance of memory. Because the study included only a couple of donors, the extent to which the findings can be generalized is limited.

The receptor was derived from a man between 18 and 35 years old who received the YFV17D yellow fever vaccine. This receptor chain uses TRBV4-1 and TRBJ1-1, with the D segment identity uncertain. Sequencing used PBMCs, obtained before the yellow fever booster vaccination. The nucleotide sequence is given as TGCGCCAGCAGCCAAGACCATCGCATCACAGCTAACACTGAAGCTTTCTTT. It codes for CASSQDHRITANTEAFF.